This T cell receptor (beta chain) was captured by sequencing in a study of blood T cell repertoires in COVID-19 (dated by TCRdb to 2020 to 2021). Concerning the study at large: The collaborator samples originated in the United States, Italy and Spain and spanned the acute and convalescent phases of COVID-19. The prospective study material was composed of cDNA or gDNA derived from T cells, B-cell-depleted T cells, or PBMCs. The dataset comprised deeply sampled blood TCRbeta repertoires from subjects exposed to, actively infected with, or recovered from COVID-19. The repertoires were made available in a free public database intended to serve as a resource for research on the immune response to SARS-CoV-2. Samples came from the ongoing ImmuneRACE study (first 160 participants) plus 1,254 subjects from 6 global collaborators. A de-identified subject ID, COVID-19 status, age in years and sex were almost always included in the sample metadata. Where available, HLA class I and class II types were taken from metadata supplied by the sample provider and were not determined by assay-based typing.

The immunoSEQ Assay, a bias-controlled multiplex PCR, was used to amplify TCRbeta CDR3 regions from genomic DNA. The study's own analysis went as follows. The number of nucleated cells in each sample was estimated from the amplification of reference gene primers within the assay. To quantify the absolute abundance of each unique TCRbeta CDR3 rearrangement, sequence reads were collapsed and filtered. For each sample, productive Simpson clonality was calculated by taking the square root of Simpson's diversity index across productive rearrangements. TCRdb stores this immuneACCESS table with in-frame sequences only. Part of the clones is absent; in the studies checked, under half of the shortfall reflects unresolved V genes, and no reason is known for the rest. The DNA gave D and trimming, while V, J and clone size come from that table. This sample is represented by roughly 220,000 clones; around 88% of them were singletons. Together, the top ten hold roughly 15% of the sample.

The sample holds one count of this clone. This receptor's antigen is unknown. Base qualities were left out, and no much larger clone turns up one base away. Summary of the overall study and its limitations: The quantity of clinical and demographic metadata differed by source and by participant and was supplied without curation.

Between the V and J ends, shortened by 5 bases and 2 bases respectively, the junction contains 14 bases. The germline V gene provides CDR1 SGHRS and CDR2 YFSETQ. The CDR3 holds 15 amino acids from the cysteine to the phenylalanine. Just the 45-base CDR3 DNA is kept, in frame starting at base 1. In the prospective study, participants were about 18 to 95 years old, resided in fewer than 25 geographic areas of the United States, and were enrolled through a virtual design. In the prospective study, cohorts were assigned on the basis of participant-reported clinical history obtained from a screening survey and a study questionnaire. In the prospective study, mobile phlebotomists collected whole blood, serum and a nasopharyngeal or oropharyngeal swab from each participant. Additional blood draws and questionnaires over a roughly two-month period could optionally be provided by prospective study participants. Before DNA extraction, blood samples from the prospective study were shipped at room temperature or frozen.

Source material: PBMCs or T cells enriched from blood (not recorded which). The TCR was taken from a woman between 45 and 65 years old with acute COVID-19. The chain was built from TRBV5-1 and TRBJ2-1; the D gene cannot be resolved reliably. The sequenced DNA is TGCGCCAGCAGTGCAGTCGGCGGAGCCTACAATGAGCAGTTCTTC. This yields the protein CASSAVGGAYNEQFF.